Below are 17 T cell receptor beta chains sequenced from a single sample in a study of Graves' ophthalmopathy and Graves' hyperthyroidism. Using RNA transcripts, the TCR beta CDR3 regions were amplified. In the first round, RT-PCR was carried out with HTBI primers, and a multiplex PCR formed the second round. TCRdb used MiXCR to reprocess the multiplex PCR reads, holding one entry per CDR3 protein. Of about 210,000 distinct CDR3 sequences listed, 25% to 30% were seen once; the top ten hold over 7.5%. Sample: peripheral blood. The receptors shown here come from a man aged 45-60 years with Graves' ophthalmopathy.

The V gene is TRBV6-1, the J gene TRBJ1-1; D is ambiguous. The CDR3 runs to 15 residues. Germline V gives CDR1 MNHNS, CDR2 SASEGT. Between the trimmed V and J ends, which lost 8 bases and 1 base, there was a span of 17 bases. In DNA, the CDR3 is TGTGCCAGCGGAAGGGATCCTACCTGGAACACTGAAGCTTTCTTT. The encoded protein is CASGRDPTWNTEAFF.

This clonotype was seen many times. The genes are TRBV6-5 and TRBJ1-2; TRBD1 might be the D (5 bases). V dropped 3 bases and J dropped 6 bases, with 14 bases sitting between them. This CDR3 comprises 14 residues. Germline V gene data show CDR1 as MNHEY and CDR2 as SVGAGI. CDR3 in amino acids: CASSYLDSPNGYTF. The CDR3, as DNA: TGTGCCAGCAGTTATCTCGACAGTCCCAATGGCTACACCTTC.

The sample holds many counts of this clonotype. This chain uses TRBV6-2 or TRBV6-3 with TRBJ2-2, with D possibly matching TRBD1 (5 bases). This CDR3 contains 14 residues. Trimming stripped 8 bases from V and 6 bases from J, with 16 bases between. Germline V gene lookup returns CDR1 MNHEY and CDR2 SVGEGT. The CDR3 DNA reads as TGTGCCAGCCGAGTTAGGGGTGAAGCCGGGGAGCTGTTTTTT. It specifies CASRVRGEAGELFF.

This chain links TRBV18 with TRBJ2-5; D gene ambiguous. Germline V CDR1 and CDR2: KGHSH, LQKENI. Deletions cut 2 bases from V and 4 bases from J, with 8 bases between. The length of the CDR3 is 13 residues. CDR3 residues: CASSPGIRETQYF. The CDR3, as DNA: TGTGCCAGCTCACCAGGAATCCGAGAGACCCAGTACTTC.

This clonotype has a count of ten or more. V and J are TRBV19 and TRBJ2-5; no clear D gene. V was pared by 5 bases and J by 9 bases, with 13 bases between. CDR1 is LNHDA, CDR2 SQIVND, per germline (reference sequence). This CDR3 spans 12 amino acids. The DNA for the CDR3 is TGTGCCAGTAGTTCTTACAGTGCGGCCCAGTACTTC. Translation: CASSSYSAAQYF.

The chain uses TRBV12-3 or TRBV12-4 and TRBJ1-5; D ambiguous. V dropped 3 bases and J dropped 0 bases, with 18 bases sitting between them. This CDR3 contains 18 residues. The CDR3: CASSFLGPLDGSNQPQHF. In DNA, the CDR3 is TGTGCCAGCAGTTTCCTCGGCCCCCTCGATGGTAGCAATCAGCCCCAGCATTTT.

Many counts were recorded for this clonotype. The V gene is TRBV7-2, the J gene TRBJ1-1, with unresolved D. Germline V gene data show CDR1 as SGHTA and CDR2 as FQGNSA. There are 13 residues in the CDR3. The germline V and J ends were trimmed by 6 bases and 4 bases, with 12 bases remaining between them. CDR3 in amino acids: CASSQTWGTEAFF. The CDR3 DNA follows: TGTGCCAGCAGTCAGACATGGGGCACTGAAGCTTTCTTT.

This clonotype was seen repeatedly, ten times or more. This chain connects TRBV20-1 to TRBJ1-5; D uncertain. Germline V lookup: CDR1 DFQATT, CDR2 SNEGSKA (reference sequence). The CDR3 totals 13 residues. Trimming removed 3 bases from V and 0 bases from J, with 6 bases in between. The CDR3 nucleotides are TGCAGTGCTAGCGGGCCTAGCAATCAGCCCCAGCATTTT. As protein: CSASGPSNQPQHF.

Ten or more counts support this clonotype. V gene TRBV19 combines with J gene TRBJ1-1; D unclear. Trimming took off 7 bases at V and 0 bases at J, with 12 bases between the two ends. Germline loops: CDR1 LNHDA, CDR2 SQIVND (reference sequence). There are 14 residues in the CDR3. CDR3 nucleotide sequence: TGTGCCAGTAAAAAAAGTGAAATGAACACTGAAGCTTTCTTT. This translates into CASKKSEMNTEAFF.

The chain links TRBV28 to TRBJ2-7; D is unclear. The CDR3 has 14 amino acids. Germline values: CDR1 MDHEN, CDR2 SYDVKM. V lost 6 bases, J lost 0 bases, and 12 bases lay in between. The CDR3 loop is CASRVPGSSYEQYF. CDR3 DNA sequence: TGTGCCAGCAGAGTTCCCGGATCCTCCTACGAGCAGTACTTC.

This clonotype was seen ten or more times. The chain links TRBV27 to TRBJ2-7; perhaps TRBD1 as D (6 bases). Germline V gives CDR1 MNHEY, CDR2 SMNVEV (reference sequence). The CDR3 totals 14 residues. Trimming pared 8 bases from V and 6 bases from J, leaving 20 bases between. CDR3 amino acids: CASGPGTGRGEQYF. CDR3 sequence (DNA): TGTGCCAGCGGGCCGGGAACAGGGAGAGGCGAGCAGTACTTC.

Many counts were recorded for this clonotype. As DNA, the CDR3 is TGTGCCAGCAGCGCAATGGCGTGGACCGGGGAGCTGTTTTTT. This codes for CASSAMAWTGELFF. The chain recombines TRBV2 with TRBJ2-2, with D unresolved. This CDR3 has 14 amino acids. The germline V gene has CDR1 SNHLY and CDR2 FYNNEI. The ends were cut back, 6 bases at V and 5 bases at J, with 13 bases in the middle. The full variable domain, its missing parts supplied by reference TRBV2 and TRBJ2-2, is EPEVTQTPSHQVTQMGQEVILRCVPISNHLYFYWYRQILGQKVEFLVSFYNNEISEKSEIFDDQFSVERPDGSNFTLKIRSTKLEDSAMYFCASSAMAWTGELFFGEGSRLTVL.

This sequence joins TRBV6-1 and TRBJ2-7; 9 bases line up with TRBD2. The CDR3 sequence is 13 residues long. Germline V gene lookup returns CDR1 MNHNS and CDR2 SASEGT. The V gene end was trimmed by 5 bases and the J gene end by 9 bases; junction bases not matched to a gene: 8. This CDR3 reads CASSPGLARGQYF. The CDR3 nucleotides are TGTGCCAGCAGTCCGGGACTAGCTCGAGGGCAGTACTTC.

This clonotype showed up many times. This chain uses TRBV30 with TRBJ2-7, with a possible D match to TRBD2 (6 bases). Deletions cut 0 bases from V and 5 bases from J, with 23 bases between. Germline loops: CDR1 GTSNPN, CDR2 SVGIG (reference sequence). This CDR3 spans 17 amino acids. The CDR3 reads CAWSVRLVSGRADEQYF. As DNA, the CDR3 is TGTGCCTGGAGTGTACGGCTTGTGTCCGGGAGAGCCGACGAGCAGTACTTC.

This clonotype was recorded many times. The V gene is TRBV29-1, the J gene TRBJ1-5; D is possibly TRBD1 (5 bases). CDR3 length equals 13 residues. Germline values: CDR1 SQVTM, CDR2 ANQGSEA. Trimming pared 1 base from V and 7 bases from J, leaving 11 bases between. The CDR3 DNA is TGCAGCGTTGAAGGGCAGGGAGGCCAGCCCCAGCATTTT. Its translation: CSVEGQGGQPQHF.

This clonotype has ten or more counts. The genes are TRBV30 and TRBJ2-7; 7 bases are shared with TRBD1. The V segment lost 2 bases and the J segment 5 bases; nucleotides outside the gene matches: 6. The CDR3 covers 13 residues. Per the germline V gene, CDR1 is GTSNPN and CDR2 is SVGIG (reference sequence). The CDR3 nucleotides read TGTGCCTGGAGTCAATCTACAGGGGACGAGCAGTACTTC. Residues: CAWSQSTGDEQYF.

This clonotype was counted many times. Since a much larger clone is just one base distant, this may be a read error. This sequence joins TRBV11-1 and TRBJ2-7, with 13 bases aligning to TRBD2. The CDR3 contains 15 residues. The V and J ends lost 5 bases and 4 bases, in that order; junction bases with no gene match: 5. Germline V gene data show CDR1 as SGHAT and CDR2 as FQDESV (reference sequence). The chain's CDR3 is CASSTRTSGSYEQYF. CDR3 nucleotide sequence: TGTGCCAGCAGCACCCGGACTAGCGGGAGTTACGAGCAGTACTTC.